This TCR beta chain was sequenced for a study of cytomegalovirus exposure and HLA in healthy donors. Study-wide results and caveats: When a later analysis was performed, an Asian-associated ancestry cluster reportedly had fewer N-insertions than the approximately 700-donor mean.

This clone was observed a single time. Antigen unknown. The CDR3 contains 16 residues. Germline CDR1 SGHNT, CDR2 YENEEA. J lost 4 bases, V lost 0 bases, and 7 bases had no gene match. The primer mix had 60 Vbeta and 13 Jbeta primers. The table came from immunoSEQ multiplex PCR; TCRdb's copy has only in-frame clones and leaves some out. The repertoire has more than 85,000 clones, 55% to 80% of them found once; the top ten carry less than 5%. V and J are TRBV11-3 and TRBJ2-3; 7 bases agree with TRBD2. This TCR came from a human donor in good health. The sample taken for sequencing was PBMCs. The CDR3 loop reads CASSLDRAGTSDTQYF. As DNA, the CDR3 is TGTGCCAGCAGCTTAGACCGAGCGGGAACCTCAGATACGCAGTATTTT.